The TCR beta chain under discussion was sequenced for a study of T cell repertoires in cytomegalovirus infection. Whole-study results and caveats: People with CMV and the relevant HLA were identified by cumulative public TCR beta family frequency.

A single record per CDR3 protein comes from TCRdb applying MiXCR to the reads. The sample holds hundreds of thousands of distinct CDR3 sequences; around 18% are singletons and the top ten take less than 9.5%. This clonotype showed up just a few times. The antigen is unknown. The V gene's germline CDR1 is SEHNR and CDR2 FQNEAQ (reference sequence). The CDR3 spans 15 residues. V gave up 2 bases and J gave up 5 bases, with 15 bases separating them. V and J are TRBV7-9 and TRBJ2-5; no clear D gene. This clonotype originated in a human donor in good health (CMV status not recorded). Some clones in this sample may be carry-over from other donors' samples. Sequencing was performed on PBMCs. The CDR3 here is CASSLIQDGMETQYF. The CDR3 bases are TGTGCCAGCAGCTTAATTCAGGATGGCATGGAGACCCAGTACTTC.